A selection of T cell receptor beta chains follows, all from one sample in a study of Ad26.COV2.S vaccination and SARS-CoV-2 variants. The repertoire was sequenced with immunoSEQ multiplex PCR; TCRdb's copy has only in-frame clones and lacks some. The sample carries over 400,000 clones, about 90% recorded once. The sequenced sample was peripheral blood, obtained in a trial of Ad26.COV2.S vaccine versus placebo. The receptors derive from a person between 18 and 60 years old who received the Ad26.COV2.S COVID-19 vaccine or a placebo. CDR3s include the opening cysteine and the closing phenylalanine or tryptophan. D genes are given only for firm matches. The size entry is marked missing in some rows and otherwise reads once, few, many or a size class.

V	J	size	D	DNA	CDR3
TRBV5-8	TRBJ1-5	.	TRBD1	TGTGCCAGCAGCTTATCGGGACAGGGGGCAGGTCAGCCCCAGCATTTT	CASSLSGQGAGQPQHF
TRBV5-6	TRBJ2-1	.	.	TGTGCCAGCAGCGTACTAGCTAATGAGCAGTTCTTC	CASSVLANEQFF
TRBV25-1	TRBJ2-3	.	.	TGTGCCAGCAGTGAATTCGGGACCCAGAGCACAGATACGCAGTATTTT	CASSEFGTQSTDTQYF
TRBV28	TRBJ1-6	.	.	TGTGCCAGCTTAACCTTTCTGCGCGGATATAATTCACCCCTCCACTTT	CASLTFLRGYNSPLHF
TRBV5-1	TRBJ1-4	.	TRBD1	TGCGCCAGCAGCTCTGGACAGGGTGAAAAACTGTTTTTT	CASSSGQGEKLFF
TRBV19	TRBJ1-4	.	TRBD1	TGTGCCAGTAGTATAGTGGCGACAGGGGTAGGTGAAAAACTGTTTTTT	CASSIVATGVGEKLFF
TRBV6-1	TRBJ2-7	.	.	TGTGCCAGCAGTGAGAGGGACGGCTACGAGCAGTACTTC	CASSERDGYEQYF
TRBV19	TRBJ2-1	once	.	TGTGCCAGTAGTATTACCCCTGGGTTTGGCGGAGCTTCCTACAATGAGCAGTTCTTC	CASSITPGFGGASYNEQFF
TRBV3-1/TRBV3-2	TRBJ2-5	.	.	TGTGCCAGCAGCCAAGATATACTACTAGTGGGCGGGACCCAGTACTTC	CASSQDILLVGGTQYF
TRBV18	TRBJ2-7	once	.	TGTGCCAGCTCACCACCCCGACAAAACTACGAGCAGTACTTC	CASSPPRQNYEQYF
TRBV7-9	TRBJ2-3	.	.	TGTGCCAGCAGCGCTCTACTAGCTACTAGCACAGATACGCAGTATTTT	CASSALLATSTDTQYF
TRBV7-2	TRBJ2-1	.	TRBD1	TGTGCCAGCAGCTCAGGACAGGGAAAGGAGCAGTTCTTC	CASSSGQGKEQFF
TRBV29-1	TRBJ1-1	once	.	TGCAGCGTTGCGGGCCTTCGAAACACTGAAGCTTTCTTT	CSVAGLRNTEAFF
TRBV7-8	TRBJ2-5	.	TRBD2	TGTGCCAGCAGCTTATTGGCGGGAGGGCCCGGCGAGACCCAGTACTTC	CASSLLAGGPGETQYF
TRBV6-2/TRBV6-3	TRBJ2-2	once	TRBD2	TGTGCCAGCAGTTACCGGCCCTCCCTACCTCCGGGTAGCGGGAGAACCGGGGAGCTGTTTTTT	CASSYRPSLPPGSGRTGELFF
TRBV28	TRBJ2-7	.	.	TGTGCCAGCAGCCAGACCGAATTTTACTACGAGCAGTACTTC	CASSQTEFYYEQYF
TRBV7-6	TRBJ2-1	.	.	TGTGCCAATTATAGGGAGTTAAAATCTAGGGCCGAGTCCAATGAGCAGTTCTTC	CANYRELKSRAESNEQFF
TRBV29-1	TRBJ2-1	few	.	TGCAGCGTTGGGGTTCCCAATCGCTCCTACAATGAGCAGTTCTTC	CSVGVPNRSYNEQFF
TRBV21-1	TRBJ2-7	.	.	TGTGCCAGCAGCTCAAAGGAAAGGACAGGGACCGAGCAGTACTTC	CASSSKERTGTEQYF
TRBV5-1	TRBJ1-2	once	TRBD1	TGCGCCAGCAGCCGCGGACAGGGCTATGGCTACACCTTC	CASSRGQGYGYTF
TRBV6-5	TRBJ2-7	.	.	TGTGCCAGCAGTATCCGGCCCTACGAGCAGTACTTC	CASSIRPYEQYF
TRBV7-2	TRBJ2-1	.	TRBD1	TGTGCCAGCAGCCCAGACAGGGGCCATGAGCAGTTCTTC	CASSPDRGHEQFF
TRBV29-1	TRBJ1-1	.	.	TGCAGCGCCGCGGATAGTGGGAACACTGAAGCTTTCTTT	CSAADSGNTEAFF
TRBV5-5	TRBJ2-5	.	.	TGTGCCAGCAGCTTGGCGGGAGTAGAGACCCAGTACTTC	CASSLAGVETQYF
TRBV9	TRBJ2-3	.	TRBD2	TGTGCCAGCAGCGTAGAGCTAGCGGGAGGGCTCGGTGGCACAGATACGCAGTATTTT	CASSVELAGGLGGTDTQYF
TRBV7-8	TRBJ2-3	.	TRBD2	TGTGCCAGCAGCCCCTCTGGGACGGGAGGGCATTTT	CASSPSGTGGHF
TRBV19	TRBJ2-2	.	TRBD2	TGTGCCAGTATCTTTGATGGCGGGAGGCTCGCCGGGGAGCTGTTTTTT	CASIFDGGRLAGELFF
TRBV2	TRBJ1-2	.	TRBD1	TGTGCCACGCCCGGGACAGGGGGCTATGGCTACACCTTC	CATPGTGGYGYTF
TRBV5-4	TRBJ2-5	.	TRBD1	TGTGCCAGCAGCTTGGGACAGGGAGCCGTTCAAGCTCACTTC	CASSLGQGAVQAHF
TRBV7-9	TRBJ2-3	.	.	TGTGCCAGCAGCTTGGCCCGGCTCCCAGAGTTGGATACGCAGTATTTT	CASSLARLPELDTQYF
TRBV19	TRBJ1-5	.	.	TGTGCCAGTAGTCCCCGGGCAGGGGCCTCGATTCAGCCCCAGCATTTT	CASSPRAGASIQPQHF
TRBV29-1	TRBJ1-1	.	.	TGCAGCGTTCGTGTGGGTACCACTGAAGCTTTCTTT	CSVRVGTTEAFF
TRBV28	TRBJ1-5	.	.	TGTGCCAGCAGGATGGTCGGTGATCAGCCCCAGCATTTT	CASRMVGDQPQHF
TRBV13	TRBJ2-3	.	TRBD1	TGTGCCAGCAGCGATTACAGGGGGCGTCCAGATACGCAGTATTTT	CASSDYRGRPDTQYF
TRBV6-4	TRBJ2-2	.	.	TGTGCCAGCAGTGAGAGCAGGAACACCGGGGAGCTGTTTTTT	CASSESRNTGELFF
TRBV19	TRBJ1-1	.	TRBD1	TGTGCCACTAACAGGGGGAGGAACACTGAAGCTTTCTTT	CATNRGRNTEAFF
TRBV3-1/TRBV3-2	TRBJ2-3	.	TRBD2	TGTGCCAGCAGCACACTAGCGGGAGTAGGAGATACGCAGTATTTT	CASSTLAGVGDTQYF
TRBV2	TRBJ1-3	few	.	TGTGCCAGCAGTGGGGCGGTATCTGGAAACACCATATATTTT	CASSGAVSGNTIYF
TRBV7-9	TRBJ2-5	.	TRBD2	TGTGCCAGCAGCCCTGGAACTAGCGGGAGTTCAGAGACCCAGTACTTC	CASSPGTSGSSETQYF
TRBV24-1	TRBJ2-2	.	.	TGTGCCACCAGTGATCGGGGGGCCCAATCGAACACCGGGGAGCTGTTTTTT	CATSDRGAQSNTGELFF
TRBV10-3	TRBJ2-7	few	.	TGTGCCATCAGTGATGGGGGGGGCCCTTCCTACGAGCAGTACTTC	CAISDGGGPSYEQYF
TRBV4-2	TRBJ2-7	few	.	TGTGCCAGCAGCCAAGTCACGGAACTCTACGAGCAGTACTTC	CASSQVTELYEQYF
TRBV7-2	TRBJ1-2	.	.	TGTGCCAGCAGCTTTGGAACCCTGGGGAACTATGGCTACACCTTC	CASSFGTLGNYGYTF
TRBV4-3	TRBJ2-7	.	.	TGCGCCAGCAGCCAAGAGAACGAACCTTCCTACGAGCAGTACTTC	CASSQENEPSYEQYF
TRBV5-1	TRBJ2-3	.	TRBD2	TGCGCCAGCAGCTTGGGGACTAGCGGGAGAGGAGATACGCAGTATTTT	CASSLGTSGRGDTQYF